This T cell receptor (beta chain) was profiled in a study of T cell repertoires in cytomegalovirus infection. General study results and limits: The ex vivo response was dominated by HLA-C-restricted CMV-specific TCR beta clonotypes. Cumulative public TCR beta family frequency identified carriers of CMV plus the relevant HLA.

TCRdb called the reads again in MiXCR, with one record for every CDR3 protein. Altogether 630,000 or so distinct CDR3 sequences are present, roughly 26% being singletons, with the ten largest covering 7.5% to 9%. This CDR3 is built from 14 residues. Germline trimming cut 1 base from V and 7 bases from J; bases unmatched to any gene: 2. CDR1 is MDHEN and CDR2 is SYDVKM in the germline V gene. The sample holds a few counts of this clonotype. Its antigen is not known. The clonotype comes from a human donor in good health (CMV status not recorded). Some clones in this sample may be carry-over from other donors' samples. Sequences were obtained from CD8+ T cells from PBMCs. The chain joins TRBV28 to TRBJ2-1; 9 bases agree with TRBD1. Here the CDR3 reads CASSLLDRGNEQFF. CDR3 coding DNA: TGTGCCAGCAGTTTATTAGACAGGGGGAATGAGCAGTTCTTC.